One sample yielded the 11 T cell receptor beta chains listed below, sequenced in a study of cytotoxic CD8 clonotypes in ibrutinib-treated CLL. Profiled with immunoSEQ multiplex PCR; TCRdb holds only in-frame clones, not every one. The sample has about 310,000 clones, more than 65% seen once. The starting material was PBMCs, obtained before ibrutinib treatment. The receptors here all came from a human donor with chronic lymphocytic leukemia.

The chain carries TRBV9 and TRBJ2-3; 7 bases map to TRBD2. CDR1 and CDR2 from the germline V gene are SGDLS and YYNGEE. V gave up 0 bases and J gave up 3 bases; unmatched junction bases: 7. The CDR3 is made up of 16 amino acids. CDR3: CASSVDGGGRTDTQYF. CDR3 coding DNA: TGTGCCAGCAGCGTAGACGGGGGAGGGCGTACAGATACGCAGTATTTT.

This clone appeared a single time. The chain uses TRBV6-5 and TRBJ2-1; either TRBD1 or TRBD2 may supply D (5 bases each). This CDR3 region has 11 residues. V was shortened by 10 bases and J by 4 bases, with 8 bases between the two germline ends. Germline CDR1 is MNHEY and CDR2 is SVGAGI. CDR3 region: CATGRYNEQFF. In nucleotides, the CDR3 is TGTGCCACAGGGAGATACAATGAGCAGTTCTTC.

The rearrangement links TRBV7-2 to TRBJ1-1; D is ambiguous. V lost 1 base to trimming and J lost 2 bases, with 8 bases between them. The CDR3 extends over 14 amino acids. Germline V gives CDR1 SGHTA, CDR2 FQGNSA. The CDR3: CASSLVSVNTEAFF. CDR3 coding DNA: TGTGCCAGCAGCTTAGTTTCGGTCAACACTGAAGCTTTCTTT. Filled out from reference TRBV7-2 and TRBJ1-1, the complete variable domain reads GAGVSQSPSNKVTEKGKDVELRCDPISGHTALYWYRQSLGQGLEFLIYFQGNSAPDKSGLPSDRFSAERTGGSVSTLTIQRTQQEDSAVYLCASSLVSVNTEAFFGQGTRLTVV.

V is TRBV15 and J is TRBJ2-7; 9 bases are a match to TRBD2. The CDR3 runs 13 residues. From germline, CDR1 is LNHNV and CDR2 YYDKDF (reference sequence). V dropped 6 bases and J dropped 4; count of bases not matched to a gene: 4. The CDR3 DNA sequence: TGTGCCACCAGTACGGGACTAGCTTACGAGCAGTACTTC. This gives the protein CATSTGLAYEQYF.

This clone has only one observation. The chain has TRBV7-2 and TRBJ2-7, with 14 bases lining up with TRBD2. CDR1 is SGHTA, CDR2 FQGNSA, per germline. V shed 6 bases and J 3 bases; nucleotides not matched to a gene: 4. The CDR3 spans 15 residues. The CDR3 DNA is TGTGCCAGCAGATTGGGACTAGCGGGGGACTACGAGCAGTACTTC. Translation gives CASRLGLAGDYEQYF.

The chain joins TRBV7-2 to TRBJ2-1; 15 nucleotides match TRBD2. This CDR3 region has 16 residues. J was trimmed by 7 bases and V by 3 bases; bases with no gene match: 4. Germline loops: CDR1 SGHTA, CDR2 FQGNSA. The CDR3 region has the DNA TGTGCCAGCAGCTTCCGGACTAGCGGGAGGGGTAATGAGCAGTTCTTC. This sequence encodes CASSFRTSGRGNEQFF.

The chain employs TRBV27 and TRBJ2-7, with D perhaps TRBD1 (5 bases). V lost 3 bases and J lost 0, with 12 bases in between. Germline lookup yields CDR1 MNHEY and CDR2 SMNVEV (reference sequence). CDR3 length equals 15 residues. CDR3 bases: TGTGCCAGCAGTTTTGCAGGGTCTGGCTCCTACGAGCAGTACTTC. Protein: CASSFAGSGSYEQYF.

J is TRBJ2-3 and V is TRBV2; D unclear. The V end was cut by 5 bases, the J end by 0 bases, with 9 bases between. Germline assignment: CDR1 SNHLY and CDR2 FYNNEI. CDR3 size: 14 residues. The CDR3 here is CASSRVTSTDTQYF. In DNA form, the CDR3 reads TGTGCCAGCAGTAGGGTAACTAGCACAGATACGCAGTATTTT.

V and J are TRBV30 and TRBJ2-5, with 9 bases identical to TRBD2. The junction had 17 bases not matched to a gene; V was cut back by 0 bases and J by 3 bases. The V gene's germline CDR1 is GTSNPN and CDR2 SVGIG (reference sequence). The CDR3 contains 19 residues. The CDR3 sequence is CAWSVLFVWREGRKETQYF. CDR3 in DNA: TGTGCCTGGAGTGTACTCTTTGTCTGGCGGGAGGGCCGGAAAGAGACCCAGTACTTC.

V and J are TRBV7-2 and TRBJ2-1; D remains unclear. Germline V gene sequence: CDR1 SGHTA, CDR2 FQGNSA. With 2 bases removed from V and 0 bases from J, the gap between germline ends came to 14 bases. This CDR3 is built from 17 residues. In DNA form, the CDR3 reads TGTGCCAGCAGCTTAAATTCTGCTCAGAGCTCCTACAATGAGCAGTTCTTC. It yields the protein CASSLNSAQSSYNEQFF.

The chain carries TRBV20-1 and TRBJ1-1; unclear D gene. Per the germline V gene, CDR1 is DFQATT and CDR2 is SNEGSKA (reference sequence). V lost 6 bases and J lost 6, with 11 bases in between. The CDR3 loop spans 11 amino acids. In nucleotides, the CDR3 is TGCAGTGCCGGGCCCCTACCTGAAGCTTTCTTT. It specifies CSAGPLPEAFF.